The source of this T cell receptor beta chain is a study of blood T cells in healthy people across ages. For the second PCR, which ran for about 6 to 11 cycles, a sample-barcoded 5' primer and a J-beta primer mix were used. In TCRdb, the 5' RACE reads were re-called with MiXCR into one record per CDR3 protein. The sample has roughly 1.5 million distinct CDR3 sequences; 35% to 45% are singletons. The germline gives CDR1 DFQATT, CDR2 SNEGSKA (reference sequence). This CDR3 region has 12 residues. The sample holds a few counts of this clonotype. The sample, around 10 milliliters of peripheral blood, was drawn from each donor.

Sequencing used blood. The sequence derives from a woman younger than 30 in good health. The V call is TRBV20-1, the J call TRBJ2-4; D remains ambiguous. The assigned J gene may be wrong: the sequence end matches TRBJ2-7 better. In DNA, the CDR3 is TGCAGTGCTAGAGATCCCTGGGACGAGCAGTACTTC. Its protein is CSARDPWDEQYF.